This T cell receptor (beta chain) was recorded in a study of CD8 T cells in Susac syndrome. Study outcomes and limitations: The authors acknowledged that their TCR sequencing and HLA analysis involved a relatively small number of individuals. It was in TEMRA cells and active patients that Susac CD8+ clonal expansion peaked.

This clonotype appeared once. Antigen specificity is unknown. Random hexamers served to reverse transcribe about 0.45 to 1 ug RNA. The immunoSEQ assay covered 54 Vbeta and 13 Jbeta segments for CDR3. TCRdb ran MiXCR on the immunoSEQ multiplex PCR reads and lists one entry per CDR3 protein. The sample lists tens of thousands of distinct CDR3 sequences, 95% to 97% occurring once. This CDR3 contains 15 residues. The V gene lost 1 base and the J gene lost 4 bases, with 13 bases spanning the gap. Germline V gene lookup returns CDR1 LGHDT and CDR2 YNNKEL (reference sequence). The sequenced sample consisted of CD8+ T cells from PBMCs. The rearrangement links TRBV3-1 to TRBJ1-2, with D hard to call. The TCR was taken from a human donor with Susac syndrome. As DNA, the CDR3 is TGTGCCAGCAGCCAAGTTAGACGGGGAGGCTATGGCTACACCTTC. Residues: CASSQVRRGGYGYTF.